This T cell receptor (beta chain) was identified during a study of blood T cell repertoires in COVID-19. The wider study: T cells, B-cell-depleted T cells, or PBMCs provided the cDNA or gDNA that served as material.

Repertoires were generated with immunoSEQ multiplex PCR, while TCRdb's copy carries only in-frame clones and drops some. The sample lists about 130,000 clones; approximately 90% were seen once. Trimming removed 2 bases from V and 1 base from J, with 12 bases in between. Per the germline V gene, CDR1 is SGHTA and CDR2 is FQGNSA. CDR3 length equals 15 residues. The specimen sequenced was PBMCs or T cells enriched from blood (not recorded which). This clonotype originated in a man in his fifties who had recovered from COVID-19. This chain uses TRBV7-2 with TRBJ2-7; TRBD1 is a possible D gene (6 bases). CDR3 DNA sequence: TGTGCCAGCAGCTTACAACCAGGGGCGTCCTACGAGCAGTACGTC. Translation: CASSLQPGASYEQYV.